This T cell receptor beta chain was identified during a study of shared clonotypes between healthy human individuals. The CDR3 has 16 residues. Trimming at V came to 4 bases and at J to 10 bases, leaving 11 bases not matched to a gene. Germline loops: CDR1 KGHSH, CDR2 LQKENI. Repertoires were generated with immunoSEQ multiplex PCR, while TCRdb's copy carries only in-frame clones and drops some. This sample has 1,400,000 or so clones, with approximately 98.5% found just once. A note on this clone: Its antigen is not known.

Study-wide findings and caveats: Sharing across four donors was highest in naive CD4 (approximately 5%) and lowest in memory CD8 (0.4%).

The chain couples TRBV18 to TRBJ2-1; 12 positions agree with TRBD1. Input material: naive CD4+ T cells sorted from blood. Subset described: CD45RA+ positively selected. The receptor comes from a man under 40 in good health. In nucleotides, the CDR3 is TGTGCCAGCTCACTCGGAGGGGACAGGGGGCTATTAGAGCAGTTCTTC. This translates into CASSLGGDRGLLEQFF.